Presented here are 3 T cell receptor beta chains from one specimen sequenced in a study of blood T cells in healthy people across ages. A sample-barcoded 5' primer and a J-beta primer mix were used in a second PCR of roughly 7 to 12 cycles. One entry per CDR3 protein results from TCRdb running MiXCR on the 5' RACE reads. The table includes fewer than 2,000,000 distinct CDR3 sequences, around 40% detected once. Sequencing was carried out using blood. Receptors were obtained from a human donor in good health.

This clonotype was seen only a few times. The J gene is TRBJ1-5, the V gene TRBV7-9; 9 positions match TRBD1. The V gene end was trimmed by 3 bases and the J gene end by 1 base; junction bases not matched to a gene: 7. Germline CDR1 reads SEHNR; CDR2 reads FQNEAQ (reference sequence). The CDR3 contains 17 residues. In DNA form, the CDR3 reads TGTGCCAGCAGCTTGGGACAGGGACGTTTGAGCAATCAGCCCCAGCATTTT. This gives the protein CASSLGQGRLSNQPQHF.

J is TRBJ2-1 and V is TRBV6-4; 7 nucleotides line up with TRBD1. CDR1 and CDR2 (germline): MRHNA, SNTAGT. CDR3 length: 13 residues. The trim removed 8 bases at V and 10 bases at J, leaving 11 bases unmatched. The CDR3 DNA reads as TGTGCCAGCGGGACAGAAGTCCGCAACGAGCAGTTCTTC. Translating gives CASGTEVRNEQFF.

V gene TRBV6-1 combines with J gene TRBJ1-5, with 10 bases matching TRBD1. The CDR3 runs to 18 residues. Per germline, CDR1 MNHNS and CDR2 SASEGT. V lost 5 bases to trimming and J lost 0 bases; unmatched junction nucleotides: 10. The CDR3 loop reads CASSRQRTGGYSNQPQHF. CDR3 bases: TGTGCCAGCAGTCGTCAAAGGACAGGGGGTTATAGCAATCAGCCCCAGCATTTT.